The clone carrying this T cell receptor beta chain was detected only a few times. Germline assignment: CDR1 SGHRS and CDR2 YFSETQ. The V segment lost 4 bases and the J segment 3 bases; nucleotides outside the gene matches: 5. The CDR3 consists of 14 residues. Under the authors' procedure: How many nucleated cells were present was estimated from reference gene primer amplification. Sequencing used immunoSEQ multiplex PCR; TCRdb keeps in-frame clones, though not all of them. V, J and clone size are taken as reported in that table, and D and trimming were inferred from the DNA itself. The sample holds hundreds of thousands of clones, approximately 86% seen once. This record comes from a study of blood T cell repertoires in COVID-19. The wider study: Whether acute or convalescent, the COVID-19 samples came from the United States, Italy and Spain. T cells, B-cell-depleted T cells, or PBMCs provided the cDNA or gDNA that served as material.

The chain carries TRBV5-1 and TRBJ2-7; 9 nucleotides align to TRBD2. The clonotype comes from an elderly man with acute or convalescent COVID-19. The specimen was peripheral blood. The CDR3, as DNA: TGCGCCAGCAGCATGGGACTAGCCCGCTACGAGCAGTACTTC. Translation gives CASSMGLARYEQYF.